This passage covers 19 T cell receptor beta chains from one sample sequenced in a study of blood T cell repertoires in COVID-19. Only in-frame clones appear in the TCRdb table, and some are missing; sequencing was by immunoSEQ multiplex PCR. The sample comprises 350,000 or so clones, 87% of which are singletons, and 0.9% to 1.2% rests with the top ten. Source material: PBMCs or T cells enriched from blood (not recorded which). The receptors shown here come from a woman aged 30 to 39 who had recovered from COVID-19.

The V call is TRBV13, the J call TRBJ2-7, with D perhaps matching TRBD2 (6 bases). CDR1 and CDR2 (germline): PRHDT, FYEKMQ (reference sequence). This CDR3 contains 15 residues. V dropped 0 bases and J dropped 4 bases, with 13 bases sitting between them. CDR3 residues: CASSLGRSGTYEQYF. In DNA form, the CDR3 reads TGTGCCAGCAGCTTAGGCCGCTCAGGGACTTACGAGCAGTACTTC.

The gene calls are TRBV27 and TRBJ1-2; D may be TRBD1 (5 bases). Trimming took off 0 bases at V and 6 bases at J, with 8 bases between the two ends. Germline values: CDR1 MNHEY, CDR2 SMNVEV (reference sequence). The CDR3 spans 13 residues. CDR3 sequence reads: CASSLSAGNGYTF. Here the CDR3 DNA reads TGTGCCAGCAGTTTATCAGCAGGGAATGGCTACACCTTC.

The V and J genes are TRBV3-1 (or the pseudogene TRBV3-2) and TRBJ1-2, with TRBD1 matching 7 bases. Germline CDR1 reads LGHDT; CDR2 reads YNNKEL (reference sequence). The CDR3 has 19 residues. J was trimmed by 0 bases and V by 2 bases; bases with no gene match: 15. CDR3 protein: CASSQPRGDSRKANYGYTF. CDR3 in DNA: TGTGCCAGCAGCCAACCTAGAGGGGACAGTAGAAAAGCTAACTATGGCTACACCTTC.

This sequence joins TRBV2 and TRBJ1-1, with 8 nucleotides matching TRBD1. The CDR3 contains 14 residues. Germline V gene data show CDR1 as SNHLY and CDR2 as FYNNEI. J gave up 6 bases and V 3 bases, and 6 bases lay outside the gene matches. The CDR3 reads CASSEQGALSEAFF. The CDR3 DNA reads as TGTGCCAGCAGTGAGCAGGGGGCACTCTCTGAAGCTTTCTTT.

J is TRBJ1-2 and V is TRBV30; D remains ambiguous. V lost 0 bases, J lost 0 bases, and 5 bases lay in between. The CDR3 contains 13 residues. CDR1 is GTSNPN and CDR2 is SVGIG in the germline V gene (reference sequence). CDR3 sequence reads: CAWSVSSNYGYTF. For the CDR3, the DNA is TGTGCCTGGAGTGTATCCTCTAACTATGGCTACACCTTC.

The V gene is TRBV5-6, the J gene TRBJ1-3; TRBD1 might be the D (5 bases). V was pared by 1 base and J by 0 bases, with 8 bases between. This CDR3 has 15 amino acids. CDR1 and CDR2 from the germline V gene are SGHDT and YYEEEE. CDR3 loop: CASSLWGSSGNTIYF. In DNA form, the CDR3 reads TGTGCCAGCAGCTTGTGGGGCAGCTCTGGAAACACCATATATTTT.

This clone was observed many times. This chain links TRBV4-1 with TRBJ2-7; maybe TRBD1 (5 bases). This CDR3 is 14 amino acids long. CDR1 and CDR2 from the germline V gene are MGHRA and YSYEKL. Deletions cut 3 bases from V and 3 bases from J, with 12 bases between. For the CDR3, the DNA is TGCGCCAGCAGCCATCCAGGGCCGAGCTACGAGCAGTACTTC. This translates into CASSHPGPSYEQYF.

The rearrangement uses TRBV24-1 and TRBJ1-5, with D possibly being TRBD1 (6 bases). From germline, CDR1 is KGHDR and CDR2 SFDVKD. The CDR3 is 14 amino acids. The V end was cut by 6 bases, the J end by 3 bases, with 11 bases between. The CDR3 protein is CATSMGHFNQPQHF. In nucleotides, the CDR3 is TGTGCCACCAGTATGGGACACTTCAATCAGCCCCAGCATTTT.

J is TRBJ2-1 and V is TRBV11-2; D gene unclear. Germline V gene sequence: CDR1 SGHAT, CDR2 FQNNGV. The CDR3 runs 12 residues. V lost 5 bases to trimming and J lost 10 bases, with 12 bases between them. The CDR3 spells CASSPGVVEQFF. The CDR3 bases are TGTGCCAGCAGCCCCGGAGTAGTAGAGCAGTTCTTC.

This chain connects TRBV9 to TRBJ1-2, with D perhaps TRBD1 (5 bases). In germline, CDR1 is SGDLS, CDR2 YYNGEE. The CDR3 contains 11 residues. The V end was cut by 6 bases, the J end by 8 bases, with 11 bases between. CDR3 nucleotide sequence: TGTGCCAGCATGCAGGGAGGAGGCTACACCTTC. It encodes CASMQGGGYTF.

The chain joins TRBV10-2 to TRBJ1-1; 9 positions agree with TRBD1. The CDR3 contains 16 residues. Germline loops: CDR1 WSHSY, CDR2 SAAADI. The trim removed 4 bases at V and 8 bases at J, leaving 14 bases unmatched. This CDR3 is CASSAIPGQGGAEAFF. The CDR3 region has the DNA TGCGCCAGCAGTGCAATTCCGGGACAGGGAGGTGCCGAAGCTTTCTTT.

The rearrangement links TRBV9 to TRBJ2-7; tentative D call: TRBD2 (5 bases). Trimming left V 4 bases short and J 2 bases short, with 10 bases between. The CDR3 spans 13 residues. Looked up from germline, CDR1 is SGDLS and CDR2 is YYNGEE. This chain's CDR3 is CASSPGVTYEQYF. CDR3 DNA sequence: TGTGCCAGCAGCCCCGGGGTTACCTACGAGCAGTACTTC.

The chain uses TRBV7-2 and TRBJ1-2; D unresolved. CDR1 and CDR2 (germline): SGHTA, FQGNSA. The CDR3 length is 12 residues. V was trimmed by 2 bases and J by 6 bases, leaving 7 bases between them. The CDR3 DNA is TGTGCCAGCAGCTTAAACGGAGATGGCTACACCTTC. Residues: CASSLNGDGYTF.

This chain joins TRBV6-1 and TRBJ2-7; D is perhaps TRBD1 (7 bases). V lost 0 bases and J 2 bases, leaving 14 bases between the germline ends. Germline V gene lookup returns CDR1 MNHNS and CDR2 SASEGT. This CDR3 spans 16 amino acids. The CDR3 loop reads CASSEAPSGGTYEQYF. The DNA of the CDR3 is TGTGCCAGCAGTGAAGCGCCATCAGGGGGGACCTACGAGCAGTACTTC.

V is TRBV2 and J is TRBJ2-5; TRBD2 is a possible D gene (6 bases). V was clipped by 6 bases and J by 5 bases, with 13 bases between them. The CDR3 contains 13 residues. Germline V gene sequence: CDR1 SNHLY, CDR2 FYNNEI. The CDR3 DNA follows: TGTGCCAGCAGGCGGGAAGGGAGGGAGACCCAGTACTTC. Encoded protein: CASRREGRETQYF. Looking up the rest from reference TRBV2 and TRBJ2-5 gives the full variable domain: EPEVTQTPSHQVTQMGQEVILRCVPISNHLYFYWYRQILGQKVEFLVSFYNNEISEKSEIFDDQFSVERPDGSNFTLKIRSTKLEDSAMYFCASRREGRETQYFGPGTRLLVL.

V gene TRBV28 combines with J gene TRBJ1-3; 7 bases align to TRBD1. Germline trimming cut 7 bases from V and 3 bases from J; bases unmatched to any gene: 12. The CDR3 contains 16 residues. Looked up from germline, CDR1 is MDHEN and CDR2 is SYDVKM. CDR3 protein: CASIAGGLVVGNTIYF. DNA for the CDR3: TGTGCCAGCATCGCAGGGGGATTGGTTGTTGGAAACACCATATATTTT.

The count of this clone is one. J is TRBJ1-2 and V is TRBV27; TRBD1 aligns across 8 bases. Germline loops: CDR1 MNHEY, CDR2 SMNVEV (reference sequence). The CDR3 extends over 15 amino acids. V trimming: 2 bases; J trimming: 6 bases; junction bases outside the gene matches: 8. CDR3 amino acids: CASSLKPGGSNGYTF. CDR3 bases: TGTGCCAGCAGTTTAAAACCAGGGGGCTCGAATGGCTACACCTTC.

In its sample, this clone was seen a few times. The gene calls are TRBV7-9 and TRBJ1-5; D possibly corresponds to TRBD1 (5 bases). Deletions cut 5 bases from V and 8 bases from J, with 13 bases between. The length of the CDR3 is 13 residues. In germline, CDR1 is SEHNR, CDR2 FQNEAQ (reference sequence). The CDR3 DNA reads TGTGCCAGCAGCCGCGGGGCTGCGGAGCCCCAGCATTTT. This sequence encodes CASSRGAAEPQHF.

This clone was observed once. The rearrangement joins TRBV6-5 to TRBJ2-7, with 11 bases identical to TRBD1. The CDR3 is 14 residues long. The trim removed 7 bases at V and 6 bases at J, leaving 8 bases unmatched. The germline CDR1 and CDR2 sequences are MNHEY and SVGAGI. The CDR3 nucleotides read TGTGCCAGCACCGGGACAGGGGGTTACGGCGAGCAGTACTTC. Encoded protein: CASTGTGGYGEQYF.